This TCR beta chain originates from a study of OX40 agonist ivuxolimab in advanced cancers. Study-wide context: Head and neck, renal cell, melanoma or hepatocellular carcinoma were the cancers that dose-escalation patients had. The group had a mean age of about 65 years, ranged from about 23 to 85, and was 82.7% male.

The CDR3 covers 13 residues. J lost 6 bases, V lost 2 bases, and 0 bases had no gene match. Germline CDR1 is KGHSH and CDR2 is LQKENI. The study, taken as a whole, reports: CD8+ T cells (on average) carried more expanded clones than CD4+ T cells. CD4+ and CD8+ blood T cells expanded clonally by week 6 at 0.1 to 3.0 mg/kg.

This clone is a singleton in its sample. Its target is not known. Sequenced by immunoSEQ multiplex PCR; TCRdb stores in-frame clones only, minus some. The sample holds more than 20,000 clones, about 90% seen once. This sequence was found in an adult with an advanced solid tumor such as melanoma, head and neck, liver or kidney cancer. The chain combines TRBV18 with TRBJ2-1, with TRBD2 matching 8 bases. The starting material was CD4+ or CD8+ T cells sorted from blood, obtained in a trial of the OX40 agonist ivuxolimab. CDR3 in DNA: TGTGCCAGCTCACCAGGGACTAGCAATGAGCAGTTCTTC. It specifies CASSPGTSNEQFF.